These 8 T cell receptor beta chains share one sample of origin, sequenced in a study of beta chain features in type 1 diabetes. Notes on the study in general: In all four CD4+ subsets, TCRB CDR3 length was significantly, moderately reduced in type 1 diabetes.

Reverse transcribing all isolated RNA meant expressed TCRB transcripts were sequenced. Sequencing was performed with immunoSEQ multiplex PCR; in TCRdb, only in-frame clones are kept and a portion is missing. The sample lists a few hundred thousand clones; 9.6% were seen once. Their antigen targets remain unknown. Input material: central memory CD4+ T cells from blood. All receptors derive from a man under 40 with type 1 diabetes.

This clone occurred many times. The chain employs TRBV11-2 and TRBJ2-5, with 9 bases matching TRBD1. The J segment lost 3 bases and the V segment lost 5 bases, leaving 7 bases of the junction unmatched. Germline assignment: CDR1 SGHAT and CDR2 FQNNGV. The CDR3 runs to 15 residues. The CDR3 DNA reads as TGTGCCAGCAGCCGATTCGGGGACAGGGAAGAGACCCAGTACTTC. Residues: CASSRFGDREETQYF.

In regard to this clone: Since a much larger clone is just one base distant, this may be a read error. The gene calls are TRBV6-5 and TRBJ2-7; TRBD2 matches at 11 bases. CDR3 length: 14 amino acids. V shed 6 bases and J 0 bases; nucleotides not matched to a gene: 1. Per germline, CDR1 MNHEY and CDR2 SVGAGI. CDR3 in DNA: TGTGCCAGCAGCACTAGCGGGAGCTCCTACGAGCAGTACTTC. Translated, it gives CASSTSGSSYEQYF.

This rearrangement joins TRBV5-8 to TRBJ2-1, with D perhaps matching TRBD2 (6 bases). V dropped 4 bases and J dropped 0 bases, with 11 bases sitting between them. Germline V lookup: CDR1 SGHTS, CDR2 YDEGEE. The CDR3 consists of 15 residues. Written as DNA, the CDR3 is TGTGCCAGCAGCGGGGGGACTTTCTCCTACAATGAGCAGTTCTTC. It encodes CASSGGTFSYNEQFF. Supplemented by reference TRBV5-8 and TRBJ2-1, the full variable domain reads EAGVTQSPTHLIKTRGQQATLRCSPISGHTSVYWYQQALGLGLQFLLWYDEGEERNRGNFPPRFSGRQFPNYSSELNVNALELEDSALYLCASSGGTFSYNEQFFGPGTRLTVL.

This clone has more than one count but fewer than ten. V is TRBV19 and J is TRBJ2-4; 8 bases line up with TRBD2. The CDR3 has 16 amino acids. CDR1 is LNHDA and CDR2 is SQIVND in the germline V gene (reference sequence). After removal of 3 bases from V and 6 bases from J, the junction contained 10 bases not matched to a gene. The CDR3 sequence: CASSMRAGTRGNIQYF. The CDR3 DNA reads as TGTGCCAGTAGTATGAGGGCCGGGACTAGGGGAAACATTCAGTACTTC.

This clone has only a few counts. The gene calls are TRBV10-2 and TRBJ1-1; no clear D gene. In germline, CDR1 is WSHSY, CDR2 SAAADI. With 4 bases removed from V and 7 bases from J, the gap between germline ends came to 16 bases. CDR3 length: 14 amino acids. CDR3 protein: CASSVSGGRDEAFF. The CDR3 DNA follows: TGCGCCAGCAGTGTCTCAGGTGGCCGGGATGAAGCTTTCTTT.

The V and J genes are TRBV11-3 and TRBJ2-3; 9 nucleotides agree with TRBD2. The germline V gene has CDR1 SGHNT and CDR2 YENEEA. After removal of 5 bases from V and 4 bases from J, the junction contained 4 bases not matched to a gene. The CDR3 runs to 14 residues. CDR3 coding DNA: TGTGCCAGCAGCCCCTTAGCGGGAGCAGATACGCAGTATTTT. Protein: CASSPLAGADTQYF.

The J gene is TRBJ1-2, the V gene TRBV6-5; D remains ambiguous. The CDR3 totals 11 residues. The germline V gene encodes CDR1 MNHEY and CDR2 SVGAGI. Trimming stripped 7 bases from V and 8 bases from J, with 11 bases between. The CDR3 is CASTGSRGYTF. CDR3 nucleotide sequence: TGTGCCAGCACTGGGTCGCGCGGCTACACCTTC.

This clone was counted at least ten times. This chain joins TRBV5-4 and TRBJ2-7; D tentatively fits TRBD1 or TRBD2 (6 bases each). The CDR3 is made up of 14 amino acids. Germline lookup yields CDR1 SGHNT and CDR2 YYREEE (reference sequence). Trimming shortened V by 2 bases and J by 1 base, and 10 bases separated the two germline ends. As DNA, the CDR3 is TGTGCCAGCAGCTTAGGGGGACTTTCCTACGAGCAGTACTTC. It specifies CASSLGGLSYEQYF.